This T cell receptor (beta chain) came from a study of cytomegalovirus exposure and HLA in healthy donors (dated by TCRdb to between 2016 and 2019). About the full investigation: According to an earlier analysis of around 600 of the donors, some 180 million T cells yielded 117 million unique TCR beta sequences and less than 300 Gb of sequence data. An early release covering 550 to 700 HLA-typed donors comprised approximately 300 gigabases of sequencing data and approximately 80 million unique TCR sequences. The genetic ancestry cluster associated with self-reported Caucasian donors included 65% to 90% of the roughly 400 genotyped donors. The aim of the study was to test whether cataloging public T cell receptors could identify signatures of past pathogen exposure. The study profiled the T cell repertoires of about 640 subjects by immunosequencing and related them to cytomegalovirus serostatus. Along with the roughly 670-subject first cohort, a separate validation cohort of 120 different subjects was used. High-throughput TCR immunosequencing, statistical association of individual TCRs with disease status, and machine learning were combined to predict cytomegalovirus infection status. In a later analysis, previously published TCR beta repertoires from 500 to 750 donors were re-analyzed and high-resolution HLA genotyping was added so that TCR occurrence patterns could be studied. The later analysis used no new phenotypic data to find candidate immune exposures, relying instead on TCR beta sequences and their occurrence across donors. To decide whether each TCR beta V gene segment behaved as functional or pseudogenic, an earlier analysis of several hundred of the donors relied on high-throughput TCR beta sequencing. Donor age, sex, ethnicity and CMV serostatus were compiled alongside the repertoire data. In a later genetic analysis, genome-wide SNP genotypes for about three fifths of the roughly 670 donors were used, and that subset was treated as a discovery cohort. All discovery cohort repertoires had been generated using a single sequencing platform. Class I and class II HLA loci were covered by the typing at four-digit resolution. Typing coverage varied by locus: roughly 629-640 donors for A, B, C, DRB1 and DQB1; more than 500 for DQA1; approximately 570 for DPA1; 450 to 480 for DPB1. About five DR-DQ haplotypes were handled as single units for association and clustering because linkage in the cohort was strong. Among 398 genotyped donors of the cohort, an average of roughly 230,000 unique TCR beta nucleotide sequences was sequenced per donor, of which roughly 17% were non-productive.

Overall results and qualifications from the work: The sequencing pipeline was judged likely to have produced a cluster of highly shared sequence variants as a technical artifact. HLA typing was unavailable for some donors at each locus, so association tests used only the typed subset. The only immune exposure information available for the cohort was CMV serostatus. According to a later analysis, most CMV-associated TCR beta chains appeared to be HLA-restricted, and the HLA associations seemed to be driven largely by CMV exposure. A later analysis found that HLA-associated TCR beta chains were more clonally expanded and had lower generation probabilities than equally common non-associated chains. Broadly in line with IMGT annotations, most TCR beta V segments showed up in productive rearrangements about 90% or about 30% of the time in an earlier analysis of 450 to 750 of the donors. The study gave a list of roughly 150 TCR beta chains associated with cytomegalovirus. A later genetic analysis reported fewer N-insertions in productive TCRs among donors in an Asian-associated ancestry cluster than the roughly 700-donor mean. In this cohort, only TCR beta chains were sequenced, and detectable features were limited by the absence of alpha or paired-chain data. According to the authors, the approach could potentially be generalized to other disease states and immunological phenotypes. In a later analysis, the rate of TCR association differed among HLA loci, with DRB1 alleles having the most associated TCRs and HLA-C alleles having the fewest. Linkage disequilibrium might explain the correlated functional status among segregating V segments, but an unknown experimental factor could not be ruled out. An association between a missense DCLRE1C variant and V-gene and J-gene trimming of TCR beta chains was found in a later genetic analysis and replicated in an independent cohort. Most TCR sequences were seen in very few donors, while some public TCRs were found in many individuals. The presence/absence analyses assumed that sequencing depth was roughly uniform across donors, and that assumption may not be true. Over 15 rarely observed V segments, including chromosome 9 orphons, were excluded from the earlier analysis of several hundred of the donors because counts were too low. A few of the identified cytomegalovirus-associated TCR beta chains were confirmed in vitro to be specific for cytomegalovirus antigens. A further reported finding was that TCR beta sequences accurately predicted the HLA-A and HLA-B alleles for most subjects in the first cohort. The classifier was reported to diagnose cytomegalovirus status with high specificity and sensitivity in both the original and validation cohorts. A later analysis reported that several top co-occurrence clusters appeared linked to parvovirus B19, influenza, CMV and Epstein-Barr virus. When HLA alleles, especially DR and DQ, strongly co-occurred, attributing TCR associations to individual alleles was difficult. At a false discovery rate of 0.05, a later analysis linked approximately 18,000 TCR beta sequences to specific HLA alleles.

Concerning this clone: There is no known antigen for this receptor. Per-nucleotide qualities are absent, and no much larger clonotype sits a single base away.

In total, just over 650 healthy bone marrow donors made up the cohort. At the time of sampling, all cohort members were nominally healthy, though unrecorded immune exposures were likely present. The donor tested CMV seropositive and was one of the 289 seropositive cohort members. Each donor provided a peripheral blood sample, and peripheral blood mononuclear cells were used for TCR beta sequencing. The Qiagen DNeasy Blood Extraction Kit was used to extract genomic DNA from the blood cell samples. To prepare the library, the immunoSEQ multiplex PCR assay was applied. A mixture of 60 forward primers for TCR Vbeta segments and 13 reverse primers for TCR Jbeta segments was used in the multiplex PCR. The CDR3 region of rearranged TCR beta genes was amplified from genomic DNA with a multiplex PCR assay. The amplified TCR beta libraries were sequenced on the Illumina HiSeq System as 87-base-pair reads. The authors' pipeline ran thus. Across the 500 to 750 repertoires, a later analysis counted tens of millions of unique TCR beta chains, about 10 million of which were shared by at least two donors. Raw reads were error-corrected and collapsed into unique sequences by a nearest-neighbor algorithm in which closely related sequences were merged to remove PCR and sequencing errors. To assign V, D and J gene segments, CDR3 sequences were aligned to IMGT reference sequences. For a sequence to be retained, at least a six-nucleotide match to both a V gene segment and a J gene segment was required. A rearrangement counted as productive if the CDR3 had no stop codons and remained in frame with V and J, and every other rearrangement counted as non-productive. Following IMGT convention, CDR3 was defined as the stretch from the second conserved V-encoded cysteine to the conserved J-encoded phenylalanine. Sequences without an unambiguous match to a single V gene segment were excluded from the earlier analysis of about 630 of the donors. In an earlier analysis of some 590 of the donors, V segments were called functional above 56.7% productive rearrangements and were called segregating when the between-donor standard deviation exceeded 5%. To diagnose cytomegalovirus status from the catalog of TCR beta chain sequences, a statistical classification framework was built. V and J gene assignment, in a later analysis, came from comparing TCR nucleotide sequences with IMGT/GENE-DB human TR gene sequences. The TCRdist pipeline was used in a later analysis to assign CDR3 sequences and most-parsimonious VDJ recombination scenarios. In a later analysis, each TCR beta chain was defined by its CDR3 amino acid sequence together with its V-gene family, and reads without a unique V-gene family were excluded. In a later analysis, fewer than 650 highly shared, low-generation-probability nucleotide sequences were removed to address suspected cross-contamination and a sequencing artifact. In a later analysis, a clonal expansion index was calculated for each public chain from normalized within-repertoire ranks of inferred template counts. A later analysis computed generation probabilities with a VDJ recombination model fitted to out-of-frame rearrangements, and checked the results against IGoR. In a later analysis, TCR-TCR, TCR-HLA and TCR-CMV co-occurrence was scored with hypergeometric tests, and a repertoire-size bias correction was applied to TCR pairs. A later analysis estimated false discovery rates by permuting HLA or CMV assignments 20 times. A later analysis grouped co-occurring TCRs with DBSCAN, adding TCRdist sequence similarity when clustering within HLA-allele-positive subsets. Repertoires with fewer than 30,000 or more than 120,000 public chains were left out of co-occurrence clustering, as were five repertoires with anomalous nucleotide sharing. In its TCRdb copy, this immuneACCESS table keeps in-frame sequences only and misses some clones. Where compared with another copy, unresolved V genes explain less than half of these, and the others have no known cause. V and J calls and clone size are given by that table; D and trimming were obtained from the DNA. This sample holds roughly 150,000 clones; approximately 80% were observed only once. Of the sample, 2.2% is held by the ten largest clones.

The sample was PBMCs. The TCR was taken from a middle-aged man in good health and CMV-seropositive.

The nucleotide sequence is TGCAGCGTTAAGGACAGTCTAGGCTACACCTTC. Its amino acids are CSVKDSLGYTF. The chain joins TRBV29-1 to TRBJ1-2; TRBD1 is a weak D gene call, 6 bases matching. Including cysteine and phenylalanine, the CDR3 has 11 amino acids. The retained sequence is limited to the CDR3, 33 bases, with the frame set at the first base. Via the germline V gene, CDR1 is SQVTM and CDR2 ANQGSEA. V and J lose 5 bases and 8 bases, and a span of 12 bases separates them.